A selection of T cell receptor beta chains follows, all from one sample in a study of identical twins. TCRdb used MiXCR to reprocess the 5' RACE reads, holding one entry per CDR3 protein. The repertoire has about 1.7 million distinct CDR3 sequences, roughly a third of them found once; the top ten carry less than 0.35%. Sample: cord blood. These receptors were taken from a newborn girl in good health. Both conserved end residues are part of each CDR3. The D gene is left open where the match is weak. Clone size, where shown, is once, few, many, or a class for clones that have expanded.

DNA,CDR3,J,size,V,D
TGCAGTGCCCCGGGGCCTAACTATGGCTACACCTTC,CSAPGPNYGYTF,TRBJ1-2,few,TRBV20-1,NA
TGCGCCAGCAGCCAAGAGGCCGGGGTCTACGAGCAGTACTTC,CASSQEAGVYEQYF,TRBJ2-7,few,TRBV4-1,NA
TGTGCCAGCAGTTTAGTAGGGCAGGGCGACTACAATGAGCAGTTCTTC,CASSLVGQGDYNEQFF,TRBJ2-1,NA,TRBV12-3/TRBV12-4,NA
TGCGCCAGCAAGGTAGCGGGAGGTGAGCAGTTCTTC,CASKVAGGEQFF,TRBJ2-1,few,TRBV5-1,TRBD2
TGTGCCAGCAGCTTAGCAAAGACAGGCAGACTAGCGGGGAGCAATGAGCAGTTCTTC,CASSLAKTGRLAGSNEQFF,TRBJ2-1,NA,TRBV7-6,TRBD2
TGTGCCAGCGTACGGACTAGCGGGGGAACAGATACGCAGTATTTT,CASVRTSGGTDTQYF,TRBJ2-3,few,TRBV7-2,TRBD2
TGTGCCAGCAGTTTGGGGGGTGCCTATAGCAATCAGCCCCAGCATTTT,CASSLGGAYSNQPQHF,TRBJ1-5,many,TRBV27,NA
TGCAGCGTTGAGGGGAGGACGGCTATCGGCTACACCTTC,CSVEGRTAIGYTF,TRBJ1-2,few,TRBV29-1,NA
TGTGTCAGCAGTCCCAGACAGGGTTATGGGGCCAACGTCCTGACTTTC,CVSSPRQGYGANVLTF,TRBJ2-6,once,TRBV27,TRBD1
TGTGCCAGCAGTTGGAGACAGGGAGGTAAGACTGAAGCTTTCTTT,CASSWRQGGKTEAFF,TRBJ1-1,NA,TRBV12-3/TRBV12-4,TRBD1
TGTGCCAGCAGCTTAGTGGAGGGGGTAGAGACTGAAGCTTTCTTT,CASSLVEGVETEAFF,TRBJ1-1,NA,TRBV7-2,NA
TGCAGCGTCTTCACAGGGGGCGTTAGCTATGGCTACACCTTC,CSVFTGGVSYGYTF,TRBJ1-2,NA,TRBV29-1,TRBD1